The 28 T cell receptor beta chains presented below share a single source sample, sequenced in a study of cytomegalovirus exposure and HLA in healthy donors (dated by TCRdb to about 2017). Receptor amplification or capture employed the immunoSEQ multiplex PCR assay. The immuneACCESS repertoire file appears here via TCRdb, limited to in-frame rearrangements. These files lack a portion of the clones; in checked studies, under half of the deficit traces to unresolved V genes, and the cause of the others is not known. The sample profile shows approximately 220,000 clones; around nine tenths of them were found once. About 0.95% of the sample goes to the ten largest clones. Sequencing input: PBMCs. The source is a young woman in good health and CMV-seronegative.

The chain has TRBV6-5 and TRBJ1-5, with D perhaps matching TRBD1 (5 bases). This CDR3 contains 15 residues. The V end was cut by 11 bases, the J end by 5 bases, with 22 bases between. CDR1 and CDR2 (germline): MNHEY, SVGAGI. CDR3 amino acids: CALKKGRGVHQPQHF. CDR3 sequence (DNA): TGTGCCCTCAAAAAAGGGCGGGGGGTCCATCAGCCCCAGCATTTT.

The chain recombines TRBV5-1 with TRBJ2-1; a possible D gene is TRBD1 (6 bases). This CDR3 has 15 amino acids. CDR1 and CDR2 (germline): SGHRS, YFSETQ. The V gene lost 3 bases and the J gene lost 0 bases, with 10 bases spanning the gap. In nucleotides, the CDR3 is TGCGCCAGCAGCTCTACAGGGAGCTCCTACAATGAGCAGTTCTTC. Protein sequence: CASSSTGSSYNEQFF.

This clone has a single count. This chain joins TRBV7-8 and TRBJ2-1; 8 bases match TRBD2. Per the germline V gene, CDR1 is SGHVS and CDR2 is FQNEAQ. This CDR3 region has 18 residues. V gave up 6 bases and J gave up 8 bases; unmatched junction bases: 21. DNA of the CDR3: TGTGCCAGCAGTAAACCACCGTCCGGGGTAGCGGGATTCCATGAGCAGTTCTTC. It translates to CASSKPPSGVAGFHEQFF.

V usage is TRBV7-9 and J usage is TRBJ2-1, with 11 bases fitting TRBD2. The CDR3 extends over 15 amino acids. V was pared by 3 bases and J by 4 bases, with 2 bases of the junction left unmatched. In germline, CDR1 is SEHNR, CDR2 FQNEAQ (reference sequence). The CDR3 DNA reads as TGTGCCAGCAGCTTCCGACTAGCGGGGTACAATGAGCAGTTCTTC. Residues: CASSFRLAGYNEQFF. Combining the CDR3 with reference TRBV7-9 and TRBJ2-1 gives the whole variable domain DTGVSQNPRHKITKRGQNVTFRCDPISEHNRLYWYRQTLGQGPEFLTYFQNEAQLEKSRLLSDRFSAERPKGSFSTLEIQRTEQGDSAMYLCASSFRLAGYNEQFFGPGTRLTVL.

This chain connects TRBV11-2 to TRBJ2-3; D is uncertain. CDR3 length equals 14 residues. Trimming left V 1 base short and J 6 bases short, with 11 bases between. Germline V CDR1 and CDR2: SGHAT, FQNNGV. CDR3 sequence: CASSLVSSSDTQYF. In DNA form, the CDR3 reads TGTGCCAGCAGCTTAGTGTCCAGTTCGGATACGCAGTATTTT. Combining the CDR3 with reference TRBV11-2 and TRBJ2-3 gives the whole variable domain EAGVAQSPRYKIIEKRQSVAFWCNPISGHATLYWYQQILGQGPKLLIQFQNNGVVDDSQLPKDRFSAERLKGVDSTLKIQPAKLEDSAVYLCASSLVSSSDTQYFGPGTRLTVL.

This chain connects TRBV6-5 to TRBJ1-2, with 9 bases that match TRBD1. Germline trimming cut 6 bases from V and 5 bases from J; bases unmatched to any gene: 7. The CDR3 is made up of 14 amino acids. Germline CDR1 is MNHEY and CDR2 is SVGAGI. Here the CDR3 DNA reads TGTGCCAGCAGCAGGGGACAGGGTCGGTATGGCTACACCTTC. It codes for CASSRGQGRYGYTF.

This CDR3 reads CARSPNQRDRSTYEQYF. The DNA for the CDR3 is TGTGCCAGAAGCCCCAACCAGCGGGACAGGTCCACCTACGAGCAGTACTTC. The genes are TRBV5-3 and TRBJ2-7; TRBD1 might be the D (8 bases). TRBV5-3 is an ORF, with its function uncertain. This CDR3 is 17 amino acids long. V lost 4 bases and J lost 2, with 22 bases in between.

This clone was observed a handful of times. V usage is TRBV6-1 and J usage is TRBJ1-2; 7 bases fit TRBD1. This CDR3 spans 14 amino acids. Germline values: CDR1 MNHNS, CDR2 SASEGT. With 5 bases clipped from V and 4 bases from J, the junction kept 7 bases outside the gene matches. The CDR3 is CASSSRQGTYGYTF. CDR3 bases: TGTGCCAGCAGTTCAAGACAGGGAACCTATGGCTACACCTTC.

V is TRBV30 and J is TRBJ1-2; 12 nucleotides align to TRBD1. The CDR3 has 17 residues. V shed 2 bases and J 6 bases; nucleotides not matched to a gene: 13. Per germline, CDR1 GTSNPN and CDR2 SVGIG (reference sequence). In DNA form, the CDR3 reads TGTGCCTGGAGTCATCCGGGACAGGGGGCGCCAAGGGATGGCTACACCTTC. Its protein product is CAWSHPGQGAPRDGYTF.

Note on this clone: The junction differs from germline at one of its ends, possibly a read error. This chain connects TRBV29-1 to TRBJ1-1; possible D gene TRBD1, 5 bases. The germline gives CDR1 SQVTM, CDR2 ANQGSEA. The CDR3 runs to 11 residues. The CDR3: CSVQDSYEAFF. CDR3 DNA: TGCAGCGTTCAAGACAGTTATGAAGCTTTCTTT.

This chain connects TRBV30 to TRBJ2-1; maybe TRBD2 (5 bases). CDR3 length: 16 residues. Germline loops: CDR1 GTSNPN, CDR2 SVGIG (reference sequence). The ends were cut back, 3 bases at V and 1 base at J, with 16 bases in the middle. The CDR3 bases are TGTGCCTGGAGCCCCGCCGAAGCGGTATCCTACAATGAGCAGTTCTTC. It encodes CAWSPAEAVSYNEQFF.

The CDR3 loop is CASSALGEQFF. The CDR3 bases are TGTGCCAGCTCAGCCCTAGGTGAGCAGTTCTTC. The gene calls are TRBV18 and TRBJ2-1; D unclear. Trimming pared 5 bases from V and 9 bases from J, leaving 8 bases between. CDR3 length: 11 residues. Per germline, CDR1 KGHSH and CDR2 LQKENI.

The chain recombines TRBV4-2 with TRBJ1-1, with TRBD1 matching over 7 bases. In germline, CDR1 is LGHNA, CDR2 YNFKEQ. The CDR3 contains 14 residues. After removal of 1 base from V and 1 base from J, the junction contained 0 bases not matched to a gene. In DNA form, the CDR3 reads TGTGCCAGCAGCCAAGGACAGGGGAACACTGAAGCTTTCTTT. Its translation is CASSQGQGNTEAFF.

The chain employs TRBV5-4 and TRBJ2-4; D gene unclear. V shed 4 bases and J shed 7 bases, with 6 bases lying between them. The CDR3 consists of 11 residues. Germline-derived CDR1 and CDR2 are SGHNT and YYREEE (reference sequence). The CDR3 region is CASSPENIQYF. Here the CDR3 DNA reads TGTGCCAGCAGCCCCGAGAACATTCAGTACTTC.

The chain employs TRBV2 and TRBJ1-3, with 7 bases matching TRBD1. CDR1 SNHLY and CDR2 FYNNEI come from the germline V gene. This CDR3 has 15 amino acids. V dropped 6 bases and J dropped 0; count of bases not matched to a gene: 5. CDR3 region: CASRARTGSGNTIYF. The CDR3 coding sequence is TGTGCCAGCAGGGCCCGGACAGGCTCTGGAAACACCATATATTTT.

The chain recombines TRBV19 with TRBJ2-7; D is unclear. The germline gives CDR1 LNHDA, CDR2 SQIVND (reference sequence). The CDR3 totals 16 residues. The V end was cut by 8 bases, the J end by 3 bases, with 23 bases between. This CDR3 is CASSHPRSGSGYEQYF. As DNA, the CDR3 is TGTGCCAGTTCGCACCCCCGATCCGGTTCGGGCTACGAGCAGTACTTC.

The chain recombines TRBV19 with TRBJ1-5; D not certain. Germline loops: CDR1 LNHDA, CDR2 SQIVND (reference sequence). V was clipped by 6 bases and J by 7 bases, with 10 bases between them. There are 12 residues in the CDR3. CDR3 loop: CASRRLEQPQHF. DNA for the CDR3: TGTGCCAGTAGGCGACTGGAACAGCCCCAGCATTTT. Full variable domain (remainder filled in from reference TRBV19 and TRBJ1-5): DGGITQSPKYLFRKEGQNVTLSCEQNLNHDAMYWYRQDPGQGLRLIYYSQIVNDFQKGDIAEGYSVSREKKESFPLTVTSAQKNPTAFYLCASRRLEQPQHFGDGTRLSIL.

The V and J genes are TRBV6-5 and TRBJ1-4, with D perhaps matching TRBD1 (5 bases). The germline gives CDR1 MNHEY, CDR2 SVGAGI. This CDR3 is built from 15 residues. The germline V and J ends were trimmed by 4 bases and 7 bases, with 16 bases remaining between them. CDR3 bases: TGTGCCAGCAGTTCCCTGCAGGCAGGGCCTGAAAAACTGTTTTTT. This translates into CASSSLQAGPEKLFF.

The chain links TRBV7-3 to TRBJ1-6; D ambiguous. The germline CDR1 and CDR2 sequences are SGHTA and FQGTGA. There are 14 residues in the CDR3. Trimming took off 1 base at V and 10 bases at J, with 11 bases between the two ends. The CDR3 sequence is CASSLMFGGSPLHF. Written as DNA, the CDR3 is TGTGCCAGCAGCTTAATGTTCGGCGGCTCACCCCTCCACTTT.

V gene TRBV6-5 combines with J gene TRBJ2-3, with D unresolved. The CDR3 consists of 12 residues. Germline V CDR1 and CDR2: MNHEY, SVGAGI. V was pared by 2 bases and J by 4 bases, with 4 bases between. CDR3 in amino acids: CASSYPADTQYF. The CDR3 bases are TGTGCCAGCAGTTACCCCGCAGATACGCAGTATTTT.

This sequence joins TRBV5-1 and TRBJ2-3; 9 bases align to TRBD2. Germline CDR1 is SGHRS and CDR2 is YFSETQ. With 0 bases clipped from V and 1 base from J, the junction kept 0 bases outside the gene matches. This CDR3 is built from 15 residues. CDR3 protein: CASSLGTSGTDTQYF. In DNA form, the CDR3 reads TGCGCCAGCAGCTTGGGGACTAGCGGCACAGATACGCAGTATTTT.

The chain employs TRBV27 and TRBJ1-2; 7 nucleotides agree with TRBD1. The CDR3 consists of 19 residues. The V gene's germline CDR1 is MNHEY and CDR2 SMNVEV (reference sequence). Trimming took 6 bases from V and 4 from J; bases not matched to a gene: 23. CDR3 bases: TGTGCCAGCAGGGCAGCAACGATTACAGGGGCCAAAAGACCCTATGGCTACACCTTC. Residues: CASRAATITGAKRPYGYTF.

V and J are TRBV29-1 and TRBJ2-7; 11 bases line up with TRBD1. CDR3 length: 13 amino acids. J was trimmed by 4 bases and V by 7 bases; bases with no gene match: 6. CDR1 is SQVTM, CDR2 ANQGSEA, per germline. The CDR3 coding sequence is TGCAGCGCTAGGACAGGGGGCAAGTACGAGCAGTACTTC. It specifies CSARTGGKYEQYF.

The CDR3 sequence is CARIPPTGTERSHNYGYTF. The DNA of the CDR3 is TGTGCCAGAATTCCGCCCACCGGGACAGAAAGATCTCATAACTATGGCTACACCTTC. The chain recombines TRBV5-3 with TRBJ1-2; 7 positions match TRBD1. TRBV5-3 is reported as an ORF; its role is uncertain. The trim removed 6 bases at V and 1 base at J, leaving 21 bases unmatched. The CDR3 loop spans 19 amino acids.

The chain carries TRBV27 and TRBJ2-1; 8 bases align to TRBD2. From germline, CDR1 is MNHEY and CDR2 SMNVEV (reference sequence). This CDR3 is 13 amino acids long. Trimming cost V 7 bases and J 8 bases; bases outside gene matches: 7. DNA of the CDR3: TGTGCCAGCACACTCCCGGGAGGGTATGAGCAGTTCTTC. Translation gives CASTLPGGYEQFF.

The chain couples TRBV7-8 to TRBJ1-1, with D perhaps TRBD1 (6 bases). Deletions cut 5 bases from V and 0 bases from J, with 13 bases between. Germline V gene data show CDR1 as SGHVS and CDR2 as FQNEAQ. The CDR3 is 15 residues long. In DNA form, the CDR3 reads TGTGCCAGCAGCCCGAGAGGGGGTCTGAACACTGAAGCTTTCTTT. Its protein is CASSPRGGLNTEAFF. The full variable domain, its missing parts supplied by reference TRBV7-8 and TRBJ1-1, is GAGVSQSPRYKVAKRGQDVALRCDPISGHVSLFWYQQALGQGPEFLTYFQNEAQLDKSGLPSDRFFAERPEGSVSTLKIQRTQQEDSAVYLCASSPRGGLNTEAFFGQGTRLTVV.

The rearrangement links TRBV2 to TRBJ2-7, with TRBD2 identical over 13 bases. The CDR3 length is 13 residues. CDR1 and CDR2 from the germline V gene are SNHLY and FYNNEI. V lost 9 bases and J lost 2; bases outside the gene matches: 1. The CDR3: CARGLAGPYEQYF. The CDR3 coding sequence is TGTGCCAGGGGACTAGCGGGGCCCTACGAGCAGTACTTC.

This rearrangement joins TRBV10-3 to TRBJ2-5, with D unresolved. The ends were cut back, 0 bases at V and 5 bases at J, with 10 bases in the middle. The CDR3 spans 14 residues. Per the germline V gene, CDR1 is ENHRY and CDR2 is SYGVKD. The CDR3 region is CAISESSAGETQYF. DNA of the CDR3: TGTGCCATCAGTGAGTCTTCGGCCGGGGAGACCCAGTACTTC.